The entry that follows covers one T cell receptor beta chain sequence. The antigen is undetermined. Unique molecular identifiers were incorporated into the prepared TCRbeta library. Using its own MiXCR run on the PCR reads, TCRdb lists one record per CDR3 protein. Seen here are 150,000 to 250,000 distinct CDR3 sequences, around 5.9% observed once, and the top ten hold roughly 4.5%. The source of the sample is a study of T-cell reconstitution after alpha-beta-depleted transplantation in children. Regarding the study as a whole: The high TCRbeta diversity at day 60 in some patients came from surviving recipient T cells and thymic progenitors.

The CDR3 runs 16 residues. Trimming at V came to 5 bases and at J to 3 bases, leaving 8 bases not matched to a gene. From germline, CDR1 is PRHDT and CDR2 FYEKMQ (reference sequence). The source was PBMCs, collected before TCRalphabeta/CD19-depleted stem cell transplant. V is TRBV13 and J is TRBJ2-3; 10 bases fit TRBD2. The sequence was obtained from a girl under three years old with combined immunodeficiency, due to receive a stem cell transplant. As DNA, the CDR3 is TGTGCCAGCAGCCTCGAGCGGGGGGGCGGGACAGATACGCAGTATTTT. Amino acids: CASSLERGGGTDTQYF.